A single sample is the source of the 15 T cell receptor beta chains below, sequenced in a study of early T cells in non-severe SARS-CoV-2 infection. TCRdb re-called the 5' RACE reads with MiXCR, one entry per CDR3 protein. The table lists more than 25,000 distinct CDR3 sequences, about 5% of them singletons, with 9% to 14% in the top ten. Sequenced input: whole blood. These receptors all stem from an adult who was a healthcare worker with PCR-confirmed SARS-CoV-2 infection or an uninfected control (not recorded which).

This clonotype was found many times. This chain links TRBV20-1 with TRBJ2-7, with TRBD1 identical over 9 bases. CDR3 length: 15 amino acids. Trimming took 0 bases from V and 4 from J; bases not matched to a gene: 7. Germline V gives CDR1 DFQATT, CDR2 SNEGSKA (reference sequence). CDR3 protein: CSARDPDRGRYEQYF. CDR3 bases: TGCAGTGCTAGAGATCCCGACAGGGGGAGGTACGAGCAGTACTTC.

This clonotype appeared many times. This CDR3 reads CASSQDPLAGGSSYNEQFF. The DNA of the CDR3 is TGTGCCAGCAGCCAAGATCCACTAGCGGGAGGGAGCTCCTACAATGAGCAGTTCTTC. The chain joins TRBV3-1 to TRBJ2-1; 13 bases agree with TRBD2. The V gene's germline CDR1 is LGHDT and CDR2 YNNKEL (reference sequence). Trimming at V came to 0 bases and at J to 0 bases, leaving 5 bases not matched to a gene. The length of the CDR3 is 19 residues.

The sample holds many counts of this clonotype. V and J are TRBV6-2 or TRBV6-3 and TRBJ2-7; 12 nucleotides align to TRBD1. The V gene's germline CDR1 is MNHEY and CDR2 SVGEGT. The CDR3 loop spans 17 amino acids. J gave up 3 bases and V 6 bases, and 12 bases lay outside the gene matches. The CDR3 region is CASSRGTGGNLNYEQYF. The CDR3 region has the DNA TGTGCCAGCAGCCGAGGGACAGGGGGCAACCTAAACTACGAGCAGTACTTC.

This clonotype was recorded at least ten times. CDR3 sequence (DNA): TGTGCCAGCAGCCGGGGACGGGCCACTTCGGGTGGCTATGGCTACACCTTC. This translates into CASSRGRATSGGYGYTF. The chain uses TRBV13 and TRBJ1-2; possible D gene TRBD1, 5 bases. Germline lookup yields CDR1 PRHDT and CDR2 FYEKMQ (reference sequence). This CDR3 contains 17 residues. The V and J ends lost 5 bases and 4 bases respectively, with 23 bases between them.

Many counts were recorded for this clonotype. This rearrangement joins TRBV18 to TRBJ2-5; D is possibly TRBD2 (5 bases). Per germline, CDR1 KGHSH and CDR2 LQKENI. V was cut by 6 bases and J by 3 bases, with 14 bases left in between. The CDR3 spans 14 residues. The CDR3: CASSLTAGEETQYF. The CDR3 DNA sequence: TGTGCCAGCTCGCTAACAGCCGGGGAAGAGACCCAGTACTTC.

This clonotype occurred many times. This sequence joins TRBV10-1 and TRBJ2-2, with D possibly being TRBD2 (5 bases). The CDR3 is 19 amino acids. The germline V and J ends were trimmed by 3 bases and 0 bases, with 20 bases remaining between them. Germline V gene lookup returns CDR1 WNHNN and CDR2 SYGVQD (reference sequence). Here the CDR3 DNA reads TGCGCCAGCAGTGACTTTTCCAGTGGACTGGGATCGAACACCGGGGAGCTGTTTTTT. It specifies CASSDFSSGLGSNTGELFF.

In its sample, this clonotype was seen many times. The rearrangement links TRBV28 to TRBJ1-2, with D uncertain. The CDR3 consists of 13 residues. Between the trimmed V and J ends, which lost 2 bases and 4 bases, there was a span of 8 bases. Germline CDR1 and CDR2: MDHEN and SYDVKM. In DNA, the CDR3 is TGTGCCAGCAGTTTAGACTTGTCCTATGGCTACACCTTC. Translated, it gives CASSLDLSYGYTF.

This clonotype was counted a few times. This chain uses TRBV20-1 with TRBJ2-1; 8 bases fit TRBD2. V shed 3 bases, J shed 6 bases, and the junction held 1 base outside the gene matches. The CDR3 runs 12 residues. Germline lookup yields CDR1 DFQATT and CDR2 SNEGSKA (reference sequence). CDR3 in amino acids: CSASREGNEQFF. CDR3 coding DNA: TGCAGTGCTAGTCGGGAGGGCAATGAGCAGTTCTTC.

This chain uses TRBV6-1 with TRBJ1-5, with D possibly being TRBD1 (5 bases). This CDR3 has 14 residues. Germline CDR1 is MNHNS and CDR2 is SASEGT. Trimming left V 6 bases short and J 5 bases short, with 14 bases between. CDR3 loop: CASRRTGGDQPQHF. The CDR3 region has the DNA TGTGCCAGCAGGCGGACTGGAGGGGATCAGCCCCAGCATTTT.

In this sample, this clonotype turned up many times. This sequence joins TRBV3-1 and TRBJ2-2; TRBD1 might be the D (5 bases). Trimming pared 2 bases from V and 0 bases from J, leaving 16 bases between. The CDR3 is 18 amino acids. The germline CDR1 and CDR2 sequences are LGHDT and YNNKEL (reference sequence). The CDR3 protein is CASSQNGVVTANTGELFF. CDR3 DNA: TGTGCCAGCAGCCAAAACGGAGTCGTGACAGCGAACACCGGGGAGCTGTTTTTT.

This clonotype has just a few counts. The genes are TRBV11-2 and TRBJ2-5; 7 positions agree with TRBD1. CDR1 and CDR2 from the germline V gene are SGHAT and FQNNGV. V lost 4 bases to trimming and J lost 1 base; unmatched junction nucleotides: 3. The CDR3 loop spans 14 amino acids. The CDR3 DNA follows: TGTGCCAGCAGCTACGGACAGGTCCAAGAGACCCAGTACTTC. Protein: CASSYGQVQETQYF.

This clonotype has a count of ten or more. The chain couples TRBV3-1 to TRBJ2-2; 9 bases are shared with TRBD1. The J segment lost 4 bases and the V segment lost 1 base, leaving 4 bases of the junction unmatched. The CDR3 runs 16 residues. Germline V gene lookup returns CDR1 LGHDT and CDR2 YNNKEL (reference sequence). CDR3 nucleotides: TGTGCCAGCAGCCAAGGGGGGACAGGGAGCACCGGGGAGCTGTTTTTT. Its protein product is CASSQGGTGSTGELFF.

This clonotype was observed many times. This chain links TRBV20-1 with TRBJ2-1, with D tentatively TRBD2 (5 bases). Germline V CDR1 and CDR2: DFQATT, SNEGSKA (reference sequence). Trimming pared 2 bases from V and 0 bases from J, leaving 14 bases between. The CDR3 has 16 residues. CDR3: CSARLMVANSYNEQFF. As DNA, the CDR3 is TGCAGTGCTAGACTTATGGTAGCGAACTCCTACAATGAGCAGTTCTTC.

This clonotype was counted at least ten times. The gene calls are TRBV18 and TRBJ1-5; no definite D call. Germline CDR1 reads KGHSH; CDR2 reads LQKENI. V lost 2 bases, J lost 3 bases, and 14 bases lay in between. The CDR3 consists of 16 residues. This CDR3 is CASSPAGPTHNQPQHF. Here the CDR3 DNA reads TGTGCCAGCTCACCAGCGGGTCCGACCCACAATCAGCCCCAGCATTTT.

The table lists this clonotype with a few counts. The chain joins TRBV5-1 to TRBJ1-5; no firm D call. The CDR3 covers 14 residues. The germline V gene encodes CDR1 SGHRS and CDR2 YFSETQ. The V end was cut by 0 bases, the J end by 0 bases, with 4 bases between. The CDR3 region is CASSLGSSNQPQHF. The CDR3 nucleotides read TGCGCCAGCAGCTTGGGGAGTAGCAATCAGCCCCAGCATTTT. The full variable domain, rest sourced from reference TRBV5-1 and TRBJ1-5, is KAGVTQTPRYLIKTRGQQVTLSCSPISGHRSVSWYQQTPGQGLQFLFEYFSETQRNKGNFPGRFSGRQFSNSRSEMNVSTLELGDSALYLCASSLGSSNQPQHFGDGTRLSIL.